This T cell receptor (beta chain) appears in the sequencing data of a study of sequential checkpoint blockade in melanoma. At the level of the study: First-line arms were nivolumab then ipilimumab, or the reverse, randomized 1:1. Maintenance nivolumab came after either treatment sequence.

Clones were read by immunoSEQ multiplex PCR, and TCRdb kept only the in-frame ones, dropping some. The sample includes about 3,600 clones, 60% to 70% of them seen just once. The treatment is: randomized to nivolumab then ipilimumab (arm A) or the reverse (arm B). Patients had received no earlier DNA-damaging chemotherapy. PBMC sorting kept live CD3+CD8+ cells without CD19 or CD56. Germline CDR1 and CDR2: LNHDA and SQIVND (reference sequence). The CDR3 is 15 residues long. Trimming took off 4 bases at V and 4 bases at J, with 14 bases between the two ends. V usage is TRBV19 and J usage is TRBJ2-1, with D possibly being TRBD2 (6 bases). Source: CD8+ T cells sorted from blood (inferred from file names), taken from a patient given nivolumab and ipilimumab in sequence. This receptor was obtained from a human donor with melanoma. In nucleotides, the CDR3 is TGTGCCAGTAGTACACCGGGACTTGCTTACAATGAGCAGTTCTTC. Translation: CASSTPGLAYNEQFF.